What follows describes a single TCR beta chain. As yet, its antigen is unknown. This specimen comes from a study of T cell clones after liver transplantation. Background on the study: Without induction therapy, subjects received standard immunosuppression until 12-24 months post-transplant. Notes on the study in general: Migration into the graft, not deletion, may explain lost graft donor-reactive T cells.

CD3+CD4+ and CD3+CD8+ cells were FACS-sorted from thawed unstimulated PBMCs. Germline V gene lookup returns CDR1 MNHNS and CDR2 SASEGT. This CDR3 spans 15 amino acids. Trimming removed 5 bases from V and 6 bases from J; junction bases left unmatched: 11. Repertoires were generated with immunoSEQ multiplex PCR, while TCRdb's copy carries only in-frame clones and drops some. The sample holds about 99,000 clones; approximately 79% are singletons and the top ten take approximately 3%. The sequence was collected from a human patient who received a liver transplant. Some T cells may be graft donor cells. The sample consisted of CD4+ T cells from blood, taken around 4 years after liver transplant. This sequence joins TRBV6-1 and TRBJ2-7; TRBD2 matches at 9 bases. The chain's CDR3 is CASSLAGPRSGEQYF. For the CDR3, the DNA is TGTGCCAGCAGTCTAGCGGGACCGCGGTCTGGCGAGCAGTACTTC.